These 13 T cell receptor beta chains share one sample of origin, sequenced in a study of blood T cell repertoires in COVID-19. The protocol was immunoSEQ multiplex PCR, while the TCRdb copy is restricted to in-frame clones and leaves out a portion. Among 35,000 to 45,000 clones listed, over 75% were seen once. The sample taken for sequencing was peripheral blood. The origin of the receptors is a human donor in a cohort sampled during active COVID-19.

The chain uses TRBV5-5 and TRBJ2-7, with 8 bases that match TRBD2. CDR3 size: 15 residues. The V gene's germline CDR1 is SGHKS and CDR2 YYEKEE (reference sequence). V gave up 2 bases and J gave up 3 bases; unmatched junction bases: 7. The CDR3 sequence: CASSLAGAPGYEQYF. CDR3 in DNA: TGTGCCAGCAGCTTAGCGGGGGCCCCGGGCTACGAGCAGTACTTC.

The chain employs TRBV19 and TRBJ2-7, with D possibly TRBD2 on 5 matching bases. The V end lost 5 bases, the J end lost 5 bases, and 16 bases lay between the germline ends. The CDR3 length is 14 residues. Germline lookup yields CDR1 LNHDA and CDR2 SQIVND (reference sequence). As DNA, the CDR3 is TGTGCCAGTAGTCTCGGAGGACCCGGCAACGAGCAGTACTTC. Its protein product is CASSLGGPGNEQYF.

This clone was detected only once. CDR3 residues: CASSNSTSGGLQETQYF. The DNA of the CDR3 is TGTGCCAGTAGTAATTCGACTAGCGGGGGACTCCAAGAGACCCAGTACTTC. This rearrangement joins TRBV19 to TRBJ2-5; 12 bases line up with TRBD2. Germline lookup yields CDR1 LNHDA and CDR2 SQIVND (reference sequence). The CDR3 covers 17 residues. J was trimmed by 1 base and V by 4 bases; bases with no gene match: 7.

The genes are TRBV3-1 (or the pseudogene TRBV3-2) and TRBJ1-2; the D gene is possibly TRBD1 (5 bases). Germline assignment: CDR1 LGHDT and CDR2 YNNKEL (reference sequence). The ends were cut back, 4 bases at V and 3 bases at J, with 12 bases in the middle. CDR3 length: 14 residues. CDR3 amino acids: CASSPRSGYYGYTF. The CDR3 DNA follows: TGTGCCAGCAGCCCCCGGTCAGGGTACTATGGCTACACCTTC.

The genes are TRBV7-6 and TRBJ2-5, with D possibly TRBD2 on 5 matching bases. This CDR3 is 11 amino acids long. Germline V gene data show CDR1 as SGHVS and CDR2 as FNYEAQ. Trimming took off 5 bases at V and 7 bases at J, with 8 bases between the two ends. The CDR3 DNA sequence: TGTGCCAGCAGCCCAAGCGGGACCCAGTACTTC. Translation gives CASSPSGTQYF.

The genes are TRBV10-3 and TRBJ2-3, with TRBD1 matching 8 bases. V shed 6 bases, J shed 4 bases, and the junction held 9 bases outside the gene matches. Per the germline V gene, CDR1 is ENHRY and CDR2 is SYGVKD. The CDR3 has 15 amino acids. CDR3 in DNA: TGTGCCATCAGCCAGACAGGGGATATTCCAGATACGCAGTATTTT. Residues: CAISQTGDIPDTQYF.

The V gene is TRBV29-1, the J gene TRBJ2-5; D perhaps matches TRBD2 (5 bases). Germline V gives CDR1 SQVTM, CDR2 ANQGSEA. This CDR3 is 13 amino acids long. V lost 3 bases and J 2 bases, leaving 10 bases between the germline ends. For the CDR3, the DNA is TGCAGCGTTGAGGAGGAGATACAAGAGACCCAGTACTTC. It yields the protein CSVEEEIQETQYF.

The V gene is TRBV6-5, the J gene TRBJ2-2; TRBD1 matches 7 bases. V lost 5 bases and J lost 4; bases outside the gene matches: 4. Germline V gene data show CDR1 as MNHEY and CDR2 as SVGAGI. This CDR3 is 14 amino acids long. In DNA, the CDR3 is TGTGCCAGCAGTCGGGACAGCACCACCGGGGAGCTGTTTTTT. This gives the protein CASSRDSTTGELFF.

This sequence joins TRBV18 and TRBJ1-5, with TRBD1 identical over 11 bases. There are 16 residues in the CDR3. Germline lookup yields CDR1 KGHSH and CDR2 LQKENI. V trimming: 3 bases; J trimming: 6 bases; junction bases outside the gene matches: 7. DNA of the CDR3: TGTGCCAGCTCACCGGACAGGGGGCGCATAGGTCAGCCCCAGCATTTT. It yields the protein CASSPDRGRIGQPQHF. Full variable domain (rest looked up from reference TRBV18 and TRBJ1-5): NAGVMQNPRHLVRRRGQEARLRCSPMKGHSHVYWYRQLPEEGLKFMVYLQKENIIDESGMPKERFSAEFPKEGPSILRIQQVVRGDSAAYFCASSPDRGRIGQPQHFGDGTRLSIL.

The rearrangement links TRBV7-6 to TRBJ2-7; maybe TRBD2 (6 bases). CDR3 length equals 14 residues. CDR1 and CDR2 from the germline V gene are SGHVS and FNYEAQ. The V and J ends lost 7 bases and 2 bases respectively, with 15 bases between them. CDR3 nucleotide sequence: TGTGCCAGCAACCCCGCGCGGGGTGCCTACGAGCAGTACTTC. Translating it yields CASNPARGAYEQYF.

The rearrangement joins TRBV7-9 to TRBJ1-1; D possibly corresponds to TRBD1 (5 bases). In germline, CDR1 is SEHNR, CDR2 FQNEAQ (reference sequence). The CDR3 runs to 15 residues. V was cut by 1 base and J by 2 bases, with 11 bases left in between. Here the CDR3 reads CASSLGVGQNTEAFF. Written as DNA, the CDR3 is TGTGCCAGCAGCTTAGGGGTAGGACAAAACACTGAAGCTTTCTTT. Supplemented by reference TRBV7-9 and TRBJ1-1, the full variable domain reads DTGVSQNPRHKITKRGQNVTFRCDPISEHNRLYWYRQTLGQGPEFLTYFQNEAQLEKSRLLSDRFSAERPKGSFSTLEIQRTEQGDSAMYLCASSLGVGQNTEAFFGQGTRLTVV.

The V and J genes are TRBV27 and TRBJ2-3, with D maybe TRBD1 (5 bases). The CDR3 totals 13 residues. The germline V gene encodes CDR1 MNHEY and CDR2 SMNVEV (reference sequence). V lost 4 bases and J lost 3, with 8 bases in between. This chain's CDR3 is CASSWGLTDTQYF. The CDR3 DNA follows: TGTGCCAGCAGTTGGGGCCTAACAGATACGCAGTATTTT.

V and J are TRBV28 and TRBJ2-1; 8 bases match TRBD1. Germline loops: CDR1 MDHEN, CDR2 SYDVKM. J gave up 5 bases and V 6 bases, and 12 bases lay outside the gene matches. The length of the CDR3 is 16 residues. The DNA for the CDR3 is TGTGCCAGCAGCTCCGGGCCGGGACAGGAGAACAATGAGCAGTTCTTC. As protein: CASSSGPGQENNEQFF.